This is a list of T cell receptor beta chains from one sample in a study of T cells after yellow fever vaccination. One entry per CDR3 protein results from TCRdb running MiXCR on the 5' RACE reads. The sample consists of just under 600,000 distinct CDR3 sequences, approximately 13% of them appearing once. The material sequenced was PBMCs, taken on the day of the yellow fever booster vaccination. The receptors here all came from a man aged 30 to 45 who received the YFV17D yellow fever vaccine. Both conserved end residues are part of each CDR3.

J gene	CDR3 length	V gene	CDR3 protein
TRBJ2-7	16	TRBV5-1	CASSSLTGGPEREQYF
TRBJ2-2	15	TRBV7-9	CASSLGTPSTGELFF
TRBJ2-7	10	TRBV20-1	CSANSYEQYF
TRBJ2-1	12	TRBV6-5	CVSNGRGNEQFF
TRBJ2-1	12	TRBV7-6	CASSLVLTEQFF
TRBJ2-1	13	TRBV10-2	CASSMDNYNEQFF
TRBJ2-7	16	TRBV6-5	CASSYSSTGASYEQYF
TRBJ1-5	13	TRBV19	CASSSTGNQPQHF
TRBJ2-3	16	TRBV28	CASSSTGLWATDTQYF
TRBJ1-2	16	TRBV15	CATSRGDRAQGYGYTF
TRBJ2-3	15	TRBV20-1	CSARDSGRATDTQYF
TRBJ2-2	17	TRBV7-2	CASSLAGLAGNTGELFF
TRBJ2-5	13	TRBV7-2	CACSGTGRETQYF
TRBJ1-2	14	TRBV20-1	CSASGPDGLYGYTF
TRBJ2-1	18	TRBV15	CATSSPFWREGSYNEQFF
TRBJ2-2	12	TRBV10-3	CATTFDTGELFF
TRBJ1-5	15	TRBV3-1	CASSQGVTAPSPQHF
TRBJ2-1	12	TRBV20-1	CSAHLAGAQMFF
TRBJ1-2	13	TRBV6-6	CASSLWAGSGYTF
TRBJ2-1	15	TRBV28	CARTPPGSSYNEQFF
TRBJ2-2	16	TRBV7-2	CASTPSPFGNTGELFF
TRBJ2-7	14	TRBV20-1	CSARGAGPGYEQYF
TRBJ2-1	14	TRBV5-1	CASSLQGAGNEQFF
TRBJ1-1	15	TRBV14	CASSQQEIDYTEAFF
TRBJ2-6	11	TRBV12-3/TRBV12-4	CASRGANVLTF
TRBJ2-3	16	TRBV12-3/TRBV12-4	CASRSDTSGGRDTQYF
TRBJ1-6	14	TRBV5-1	CASSLEVSGSPLHF
TRBJ2-2	16	TRBV7-8	CASSPPRTSYTGELFF
TRBJ2-1	15	TRBV21-1	CASSNGSGSYNEQFF
TRBJ2-3	12	TRBV11-2	CASRNRADTQYF
TRBJ1-6	13	TRBV12-3/TRBV12-4	CASSLNSGSPLHF
TRBJ2-4	15	TRBV12-3/TRBV12-4	CASSSTEKAKNIQYF
TRBJ1-6	12	TRBV28	CASTPPRGPLHF
TRBJ2-3	12	TRBV6-2/TRBV6-3	CASARGANTQYF
TRBJ1-2	16	TRBV6-1	CASSEALLRQGYGYTF